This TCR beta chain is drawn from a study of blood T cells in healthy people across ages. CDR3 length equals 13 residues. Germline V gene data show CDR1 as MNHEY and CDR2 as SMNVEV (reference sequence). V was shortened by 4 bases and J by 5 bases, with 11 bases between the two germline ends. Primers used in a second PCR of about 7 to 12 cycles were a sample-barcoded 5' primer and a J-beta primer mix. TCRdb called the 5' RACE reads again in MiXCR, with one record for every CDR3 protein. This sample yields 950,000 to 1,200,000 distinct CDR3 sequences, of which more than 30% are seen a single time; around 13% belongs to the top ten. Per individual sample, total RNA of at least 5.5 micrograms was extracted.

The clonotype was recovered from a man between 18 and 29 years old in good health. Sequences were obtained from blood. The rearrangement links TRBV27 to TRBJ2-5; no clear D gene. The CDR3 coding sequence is TGTGCCAGCAGTTCTTTAAGCAGGGAGACCCAGTACTTC. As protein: CASSSLSRETQYF.